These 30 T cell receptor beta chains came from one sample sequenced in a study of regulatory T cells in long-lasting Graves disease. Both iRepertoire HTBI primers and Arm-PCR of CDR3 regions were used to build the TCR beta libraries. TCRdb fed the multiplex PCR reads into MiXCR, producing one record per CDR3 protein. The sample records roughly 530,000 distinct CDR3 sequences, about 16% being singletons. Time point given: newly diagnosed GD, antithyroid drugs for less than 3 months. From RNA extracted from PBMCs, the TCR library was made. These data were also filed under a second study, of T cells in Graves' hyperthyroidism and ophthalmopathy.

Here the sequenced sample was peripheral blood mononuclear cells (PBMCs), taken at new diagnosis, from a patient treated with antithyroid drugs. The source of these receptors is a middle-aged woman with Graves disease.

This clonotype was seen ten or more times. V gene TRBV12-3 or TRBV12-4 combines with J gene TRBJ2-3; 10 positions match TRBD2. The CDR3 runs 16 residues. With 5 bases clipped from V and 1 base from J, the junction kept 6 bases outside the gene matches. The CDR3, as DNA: TGTGCCAGCAGTCTCCAAGCGGGGGGGGGCACAGATACGCAGTATTTT. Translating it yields CASSLQAGGGTDTQYF.

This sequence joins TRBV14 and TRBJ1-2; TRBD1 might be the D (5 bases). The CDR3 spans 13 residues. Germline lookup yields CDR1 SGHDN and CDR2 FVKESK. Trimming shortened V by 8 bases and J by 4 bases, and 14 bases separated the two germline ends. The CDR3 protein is CASGTGGSYGYTF. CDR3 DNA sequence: TGTGCCAGCGGGACCGGAGGTTCCTATGGCTACACCTTC.

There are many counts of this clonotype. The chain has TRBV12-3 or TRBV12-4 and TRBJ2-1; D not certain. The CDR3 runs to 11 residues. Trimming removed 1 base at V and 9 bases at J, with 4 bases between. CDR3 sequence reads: CASSLGGEQFF. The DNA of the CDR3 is TGTGCCAGCAGTTTAGGTGGTGAGCAGTTCTTC.

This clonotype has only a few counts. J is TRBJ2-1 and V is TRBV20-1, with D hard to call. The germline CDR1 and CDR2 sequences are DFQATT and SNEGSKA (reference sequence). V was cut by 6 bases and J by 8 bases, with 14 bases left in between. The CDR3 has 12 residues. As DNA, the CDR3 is TGCAGTGCCCACCCTCTTGGATATGAGCAGTTCTTC. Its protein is CSAHPLGYEQFF.

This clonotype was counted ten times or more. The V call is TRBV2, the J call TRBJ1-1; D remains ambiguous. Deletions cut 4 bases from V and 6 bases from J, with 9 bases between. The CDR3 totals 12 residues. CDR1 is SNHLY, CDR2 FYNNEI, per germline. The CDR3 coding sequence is TGTGCCAGCAGTGTAGTCGACCCTGAAGCTTTCTTT. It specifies CASSVVDPEAFF.

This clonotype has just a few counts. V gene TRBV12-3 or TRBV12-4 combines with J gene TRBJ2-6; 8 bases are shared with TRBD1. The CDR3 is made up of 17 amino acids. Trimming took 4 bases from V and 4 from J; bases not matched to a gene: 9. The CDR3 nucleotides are TGTGCCAGCAGTTCGGTGACAGGGGTATCGGGGGCCAACGTCCTGACTTTC. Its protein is CASSSVTGVSGANVLTF.

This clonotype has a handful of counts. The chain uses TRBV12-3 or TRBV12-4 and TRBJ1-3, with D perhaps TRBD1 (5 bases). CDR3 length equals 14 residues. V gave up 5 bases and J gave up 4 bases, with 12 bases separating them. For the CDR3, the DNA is TGTGCCAGCAGTGGTCAGGGATTCGGAAACACCATATATTTT. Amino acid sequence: CASSGQGFGNTIYF.

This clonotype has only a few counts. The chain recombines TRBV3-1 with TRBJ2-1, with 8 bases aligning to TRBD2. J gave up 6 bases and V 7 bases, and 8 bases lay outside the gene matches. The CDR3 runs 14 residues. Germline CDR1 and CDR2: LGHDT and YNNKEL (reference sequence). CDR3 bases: TGTGCCAGCACCTTTCGGGCGGGGGGCAATGAGCAGTTCTTC. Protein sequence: CASTFRAGGNEQFF.

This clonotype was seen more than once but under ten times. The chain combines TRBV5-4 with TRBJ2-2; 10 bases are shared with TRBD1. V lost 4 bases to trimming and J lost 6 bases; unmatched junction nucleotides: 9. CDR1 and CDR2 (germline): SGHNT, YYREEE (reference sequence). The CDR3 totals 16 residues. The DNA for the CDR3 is TGTGCCAGCAGCCCCCCCCGGGACAGGGGTGCCGGGGAGCTGTTTTTT. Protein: CASSPPRDRGAGELFF.

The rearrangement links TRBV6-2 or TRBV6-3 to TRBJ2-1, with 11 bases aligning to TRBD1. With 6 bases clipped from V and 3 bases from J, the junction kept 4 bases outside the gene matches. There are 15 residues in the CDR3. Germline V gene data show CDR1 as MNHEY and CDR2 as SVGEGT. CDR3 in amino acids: CASSRDRGFYNEQFF. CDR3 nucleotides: TGTGCCAGCAGCCGGGACAGGGGGTTCTACAATGAGCAGTTCTTC.

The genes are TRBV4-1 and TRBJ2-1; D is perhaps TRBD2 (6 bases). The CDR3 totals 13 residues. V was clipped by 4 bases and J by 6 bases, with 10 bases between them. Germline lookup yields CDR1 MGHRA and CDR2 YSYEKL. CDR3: CASSPLGLNEQFF. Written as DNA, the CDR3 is TGCGCCAGCAGCCCCCTGGGACTCAATGAGCAGTTCTTC.

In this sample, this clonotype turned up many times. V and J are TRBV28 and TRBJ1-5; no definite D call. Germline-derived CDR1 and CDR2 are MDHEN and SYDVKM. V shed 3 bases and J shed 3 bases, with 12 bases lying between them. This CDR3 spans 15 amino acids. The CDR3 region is CASSLRGSSNQPQHF. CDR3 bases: TGTGCCAGCAGTTTGAGAGGGTCCTCCAATCAGCCCCAGCATTTT.

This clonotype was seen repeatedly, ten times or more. The CDR3 protein is CASRGTPYNEQFF. The CDR3 nucleotides are TGTGCCAGCAGAGGGACGCCTTACAATGAGCAGTTCTTC. V is TRBV28 and J is TRBJ2-1; D possibly uses TRBD1 or TRBD2 (5 bases each). The ends were cut back, 6 bases at V and 4 bases at J, with 10 bases in the middle. Germline V lookup: CDR1 MDHEN, CDR2 SYDVKM. This CDR3 is built from 13 residues.

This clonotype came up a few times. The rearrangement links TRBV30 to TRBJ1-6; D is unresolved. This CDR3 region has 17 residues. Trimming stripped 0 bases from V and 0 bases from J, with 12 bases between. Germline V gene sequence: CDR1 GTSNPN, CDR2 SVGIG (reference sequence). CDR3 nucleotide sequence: TGTGCCTGGAGTGTAGCAGGCGTTAGCTCCTATAATTCACCCCTCCACTTT. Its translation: CAWSVAGVSSYNSPLHF.

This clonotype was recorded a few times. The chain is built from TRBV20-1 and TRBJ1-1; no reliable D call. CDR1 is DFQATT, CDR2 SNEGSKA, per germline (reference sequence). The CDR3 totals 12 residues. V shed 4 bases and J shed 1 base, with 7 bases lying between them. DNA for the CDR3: TGCAGTGCTAAGACATCGAACACTGAAGCTTTCTTT. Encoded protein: CSAKTSNTEAFF.

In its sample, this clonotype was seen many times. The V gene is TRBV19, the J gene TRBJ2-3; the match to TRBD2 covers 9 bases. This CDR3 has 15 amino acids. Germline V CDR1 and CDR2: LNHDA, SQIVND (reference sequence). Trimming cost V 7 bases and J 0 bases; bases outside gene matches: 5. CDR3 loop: CASTLSGGSTDTQYF. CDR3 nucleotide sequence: TGTGCCAGTACTCTGAGCGGGGGGAGCACAGATACGCAGTATTTT. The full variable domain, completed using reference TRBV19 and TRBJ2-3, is DGGITQSPKYLFRKEGQNVTLSCEQNLNHDAMYWYRQDPGQGLRLIYYSQIVNDFQKGDIAEGYSVSREKKESFPLTVTSAQKNPTAFYLCASTLSGGSTDTQYFGPGTRLTVL.

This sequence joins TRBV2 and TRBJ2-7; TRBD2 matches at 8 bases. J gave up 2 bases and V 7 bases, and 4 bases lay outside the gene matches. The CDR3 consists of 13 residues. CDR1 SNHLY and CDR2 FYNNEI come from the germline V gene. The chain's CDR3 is CASMTSATYEQYF. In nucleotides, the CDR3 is TGTGCCAGCATGACTAGCGCTACCTACGAGCAGTACTTC.

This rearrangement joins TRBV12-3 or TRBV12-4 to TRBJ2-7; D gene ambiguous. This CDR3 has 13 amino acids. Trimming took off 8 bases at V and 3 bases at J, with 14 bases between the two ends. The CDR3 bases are TGTGCCAGCCAACGCAGCCTTGACTACGAGCAGTACTTC. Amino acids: CASQRSLDYEQYF.

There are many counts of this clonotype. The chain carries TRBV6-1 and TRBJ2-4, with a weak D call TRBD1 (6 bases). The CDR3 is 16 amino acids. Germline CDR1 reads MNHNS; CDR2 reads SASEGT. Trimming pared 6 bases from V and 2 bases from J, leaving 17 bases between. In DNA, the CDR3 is TGTGCCAGCAGCCCCACAAGACAGGTCTCCAAAAACATTCAGTACTTC. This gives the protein CASSPTRQVSKNIQYF.

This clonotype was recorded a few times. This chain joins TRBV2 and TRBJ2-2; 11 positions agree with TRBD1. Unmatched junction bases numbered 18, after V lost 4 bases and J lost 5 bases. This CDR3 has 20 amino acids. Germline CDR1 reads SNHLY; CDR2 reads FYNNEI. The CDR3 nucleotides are TGTGCCAGCAGTGGCAAGCCATTCGTACTGGACAGGGGGCAGACCGGGGAGCTGTTTTTT. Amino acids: CASSGKPFVLDRGQTGELFF.

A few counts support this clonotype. The CDR3 DNA reads TGTGCCAGCAGCTTGGGGACAACTAGCACAGATACGCAGTATTTT. Its protein is CASSLGTTSTDTQYF. J is TRBJ2-3 and V is TRBV5-6; D perhaps matches TRBD1 (5 bases). Deletions cut 0 bases from V and 0 bases from J, with 8 bases between. The CDR3 contains 15 residues. Per germline, CDR1 SGHDT and CDR2 YYEEEE.

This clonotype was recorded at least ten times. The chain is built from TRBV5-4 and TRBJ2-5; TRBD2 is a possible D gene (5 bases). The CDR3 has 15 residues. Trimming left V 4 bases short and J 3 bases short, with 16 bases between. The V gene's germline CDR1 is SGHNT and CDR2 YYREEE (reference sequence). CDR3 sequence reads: CASSHGGLAKETQYF. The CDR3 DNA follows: TGTGCCAGCAGCCATGGCGGTCTAGCAAAAGAGACCCAGTACTTC. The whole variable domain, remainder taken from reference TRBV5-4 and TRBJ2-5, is ETGVTQSPTHLIKTRGQQVTLRCSSQSGHNTVSWYQQALGQGPQFIFQYYREEENGRGNFPPRFSGLQFPNYSSELNVNALELDDSALYLCASSHGGLAKETQYFGPGTRLLVL.

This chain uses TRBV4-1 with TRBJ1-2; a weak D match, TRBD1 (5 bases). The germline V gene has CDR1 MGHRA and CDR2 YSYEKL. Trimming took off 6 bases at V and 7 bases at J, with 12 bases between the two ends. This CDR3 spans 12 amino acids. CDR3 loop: CASRRQLGGYTF. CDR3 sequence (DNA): TGCGCCAGCAGACGACAGCTCGGTGGCTACACCTTC.

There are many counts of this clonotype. The CDR3 protein is CASSFVRTYSPLHF. The CDR3 DNA follows: TGTGCCAGCAGCTTTGTCCGGACGTATTCACCCCTCCACTTT. This rearrangement joins TRBV11-2 to TRBJ1-6, with D unresolved. Germline CDR1 reads SGHAT; CDR2 reads FQNNGV. V lost 3 bases and J lost 8, with 11 bases in between. The CDR3 is 14 residues long.

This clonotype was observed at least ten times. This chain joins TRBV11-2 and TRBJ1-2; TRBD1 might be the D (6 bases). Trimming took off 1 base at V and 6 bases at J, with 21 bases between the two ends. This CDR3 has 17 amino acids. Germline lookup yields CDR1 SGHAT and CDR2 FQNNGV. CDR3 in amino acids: CASSLVAGTPPGHGYTF. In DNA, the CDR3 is TGTGCCAGCAGCTTAGTCGCCGGGACACCTCCCGGACATGGCTACACCTTC. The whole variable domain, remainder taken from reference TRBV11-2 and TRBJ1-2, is EAGVAQSPRYKIIEKRQSVAFWCNPISGHATLYWYQQILGQGPKLLIQFQNNGVVDDSQLPKDRFSAERLKGVDSTLKIQPAKLEDSAVYLCASSLVAGTPPGHGYTFGSGTRLTVV.

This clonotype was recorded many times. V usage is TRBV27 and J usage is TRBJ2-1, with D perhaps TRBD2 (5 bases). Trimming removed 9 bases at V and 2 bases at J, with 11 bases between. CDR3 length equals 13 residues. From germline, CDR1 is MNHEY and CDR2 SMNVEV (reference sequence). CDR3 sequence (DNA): TGTGCCAGTCGGAGCGGAACCTACAATGAGCAGTTCTTC. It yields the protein CASRSGTYNEQFF.

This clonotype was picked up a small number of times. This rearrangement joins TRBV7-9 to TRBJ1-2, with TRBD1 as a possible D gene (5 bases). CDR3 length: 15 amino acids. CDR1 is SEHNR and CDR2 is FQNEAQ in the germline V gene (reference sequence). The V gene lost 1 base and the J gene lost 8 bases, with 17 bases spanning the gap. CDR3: CASSLGQSSWRGYTF. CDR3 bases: TGTGCCAGCAGCTTAGGACAGAGTTCGTGGCGAGGCTACACCTTC.

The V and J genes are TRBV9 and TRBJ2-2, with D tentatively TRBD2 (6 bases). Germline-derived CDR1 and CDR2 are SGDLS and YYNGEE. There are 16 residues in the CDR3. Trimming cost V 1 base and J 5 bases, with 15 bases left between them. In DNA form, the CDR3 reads TGTGCCAGCAGCGTAATCGGGTCCGGAGGGACCGGGGAGCTGTTTTTT. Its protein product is CASSVIGSGGTGELFF.

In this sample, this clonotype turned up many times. The CDR3 coding sequence is TGTGCCAGCAGCTTAGGGGCGGCTAGCGGGCACCAAGAGACCCAGTACTTC. This translates into CASSLGAASGHQETQYF. V gene TRBV7-8 combines with J gene TRBJ2-5; 8 bases fit TRBD2. CDR3 length: 17 amino acids. V shed 1 base, J shed 0 bases, and the junction held 7 bases outside the gene matches. Per the germline V gene, CDR1 is SGHVS and CDR2 is FQNEAQ. The whole variable domain, filled in from reference TRBV7-8 and TRBJ2-5, reads GAGVSQSPRYKVAKRGQDVALRCDPISGHVSLFWYQQALGQGPEFLTYFQNEAQLDKSGLPSDRFFAERPEGSVSTLKIQRTQQEDSAVYLCASSLGAASGHQETQYFGPGTRLLVL.

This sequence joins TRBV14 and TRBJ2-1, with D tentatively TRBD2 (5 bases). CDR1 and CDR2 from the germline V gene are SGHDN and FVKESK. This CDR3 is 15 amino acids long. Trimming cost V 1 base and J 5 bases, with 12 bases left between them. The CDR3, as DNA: TGTGCCAGCAGCCAAGGAGGGTACAACAACAATGAGCAGTTCTTC. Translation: CASSQGGYNNNEQFF.